Presented here are 13 T cell receptor beta chains from one specimen sequenced in a study of early T cells in non-severe SARS-CoV-2 infection. Via MiXCR, TCRdb re-called the 5' RACE reads, giving one row per CDR3 protein. The profile shows roughly 30,000 distinct CDR3 sequences, roughly 6.6% of them singletons. The sequencing sample was made of whole blood. These receptors were obtained from an adult who was a healthcare worker with PCR-confirmed SARS-CoV-2 infection or an uninfected control (not recorded which).

The J gene is TRBJ2-1, the V gene TRBV7-2, with 13 bases matching TRBD2. Germline CDR1 SGHTA, CDR2 FQGNSA. After removal of 3 bases from V and 8 bases from J, the junction contained 7 bases not matched to a gene. The CDR3 is 16 residues long. CDR3 bases: TGTGCCAGCAGCTTCCCTGGACTAGCGGGAGTTCATGAGCAGTTCTTC. This translates into CASSFPGLAGVHEQFF.

At least ten counts were recorded for this clonotype. This chain joins TRBV13 and TRBJ1-2; TRBD1 is a possible D gene (6 bases). Trimming shortened V by 5 bases and J by 5 bases, and 18 bases separated the two germline ends. This CDR3 contains 15 residues. CDR1 is PRHDT, CDR2 FYEKMQ, per germline (reference sequence). The CDR3: CASSQAGPGAYGYTF. Written as DNA, the CDR3 is TGTGCCAGCAGCCAAGCCGGCCCAGGGGCATATGGCTACACCTTC.

This clonotype came up a few times. The V gene is TRBV6-2 or TRBV6-3, the J gene TRBJ2-3; 11 bases are a match to TRBD2. This CDR3 has 17 residues. Looked up from germline, CDR1 is MNHEY and CDR2 is SVGEGT. The junction had 6 bases not matched to a gene; V was cut back by 4 bases and J by 0 bases. The CDR3 DNA reads as TGTGCCAGCAGTTTCTCGGGACTAGCGGATAGCACAGATACGCAGTATTTT. Translated, it gives CASSFSGLADSTDTQYF.

This sequence joins TRBV6-5 and TRBJ1-6; 7 bases fit TRBD1. Germline trimming cut 0 bases from V and 5 bases from J; bases unmatched to any gene: 7. The CDR3 sequence is 17 residues long. CDR1 and CDR2 (germline): MNHEY, SVGAGI. The CDR3 here is CASSYSGLGTDNSPLHF. CDR3 sequence (DNA): TGTGCCAGCAGTTACTCAGGCCTCGGGACAGATAATTCACCCCTCCACTTT.

This clonotype was seen a handful of times. This chain connects TRBV7-7 to TRBJ2-5, with unresolved D. V lost 0 bases and J 5 bases, leaving 10 bases between the germline ends. The germline V gene has CDR1 SSHAT and CDR2 FNYEAQ (reference sequence). The CDR3 loop spans 14 amino acids. The CDR3 spells CASSLALSSETQYF. As DNA, the CDR3 is TGTGCCAGCAGCTTAGCGCTTTCTTCTGAGACCCAGTACTTC.

This clonotype has a count of ten or more. The gene calls are TRBV7-6 and TRBJ1-1, with D unresolved. This CDR3 is 14 amino acids long. Germline CDR1 and CDR2: SGHVS and FNYEAQ. The germline V and J ends were trimmed by 3 bases and 0 bases, with 8 bases remaining between them. CDR3 sequence (DNA): TGTGCCAGCAGCTTCGCGGGCATGAACACTGAAGCTTTCTTT. It codes for CASSFAGMNTEAFF.

This clonotype occurred many times. The chain recombines TRBV2 with TRBJ1-5, with D maybe TRBD1 (5 bases). From germline, CDR1 is SNHLY and CDR2 FYNNEI. V was shortened by 4 bases and J by 4 bases, with 11 bases between the two germline ends. The CDR3 consists of 14 residues. DNA for the CDR3: TGTGCCAGCAGTGGAGGGGAGGGAAATCAGCCCCAGCATTTT. It codes for CASSGGEGNQPQHF.

This clonotype was recorded at least ten times. This sequence joins TRBV9 and TRBJ2-5, with unresolved D. This CDR3 has 14 residues. V was clipped by 0 bases and J by 2 bases, with 8 bases between them. Per the germline V gene, CDR1 is SGDLS and CDR2 is YYNGEE. The CDR3 protein is CASSVGTVQETQYF. For the CDR3, the DNA is TGTGCCAGCAGCGTAGGAACGGTACAAGAGACCCAGTACTTC. The variable domain in full, with the rest retrieved from reference TRBV9 and TRBJ2-5, is DSGVTQTPKHLITATGQRVTLRCSPRSGDLSVYWYQQSLDQGLQFLIQYYNGEERAKGNILERFSAQQFPDLHSELNLSSLELGDSALYFCASSVGTVQETQYFGPGTRLLVL.

In its sample, this clonotype was seen many times. The chain uses TRBV5-4 and TRBJ1-1, with D unclear. Germline values: CDR1 SGHNT, CDR2 YYREEE (reference sequence). V gave up 4 bases and J gave up 2 bases, with 15 bases separating them. There are 15 residues in the CDR3. The CDR3 loop reads CASSPTAQENTEAFF. The CDR3, as DNA: TGTGCCAGCAGCCCTACAGCTCAGGAAAACACTGAAGCTTTCTTT.

This clonotype was counted ten times or more. The J gene is TRBJ1-2, the V gene TRBV20-1, with D perhaps TRBD1 (5 bases). The germline V gene has CDR1 DFQATT and CDR2 SNEGSKA (reference sequence). The V and J ends lost 3 bases and 4 bases respectively, with 12 bases between them. The CDR3 spans 13 residues. CDR3 region: CSASDWGSYGYTF. CDR3 nucleotides: TGCAGTGCTAGTGATTGGGGGAGCTATGGCTACACCTTC.

Ten or more counts support this clonotype. The CDR3 DNA follows: TGCAGCGTTGGTTCTAGCGGGAGCGGGGAGCTGTTTTTT. Its translation is CSVGSSGSGELFF. The rearrangement links TRBV29-1 to TRBJ2-2; TRBD2 agrees at 10 bases. Germline V gene lookup returns CDR1 SQVTM and CDR2 ANQGSEA. Trimming at V came to 4 bases and at J to 7 bases, leaving 3 bases not matched to a gene. The CDR3 has 13 residues.

This clonotype was recorded many times. The gene calls are TRBV21-1 and TRBJ2-5; the DNA was not compared with TRBD1, the D call given in the table. TRBV21-1 is a known pseudogene. This CDR3 comprises 16 residues. In nucleotides, the CDR3 is TGTGCCAGCAGCAAAGCTGCACAGGGAGGTAGCGAGACCCAGTACTTC. It encodes CASSKAAQGGSETQYF.

This clonotype has just a few counts. The rearrangement links TRBV6-1 to TRBJ2-3; D is possibly TRBD2 (5 bases). V was pared by 10 bases and J by 2 bases, with 16 bases between. This CDR3 has 14 residues. Germline V CDR1 and CDR2: MNHNS, SASEGT. For the CDR3, the DNA is TGTGCCACCAAGACTATGGGGAACACAGATACGCAGTATTTT. Translating it yields CATKTMGNTDTQYF.